The 25 T cell receptor beta chains below were found in one sample sequenced in a study of blood T cell repertoires in COVID-19. The assay was immunoSEQ multiplex PCR, and TCRdb's table has in-frame clones only and misses some. The sample lists almost 100,000 clones, approximately 86% occurring once. The specimen sequenced was peripheral blood. The receptors shown here come from a man aged 50 to 59 with acute or convalescent COVID-19.

V usage is TRBV10-3 and J usage is TRBJ1-5; a possible D gene is TRBD1 (6 bases). This CDR3 has 14 amino acids. Germline assignment: CDR1 ENHRY and CDR2 SYGVKD. Trimming removed 4 bases at V and 3 bases at J, with 10 bases between. The CDR3: CAISAAGVNQPQHF. The CDR3 bases are TGTGCCATCAGTGCCGCAGGGGTCAATCAGCCCCAGCATTTT.

The chain links TRBV7-2 to TRBJ2-1; D call uncertain. Trimming pared 4 bases from V and 9 bases from J, leaving 10 bases between. The germline V gene has CDR1 SGHTA and CDR2 FQGNSA. This CDR3 comprises 12 residues. The CDR3 DNA reads as TGTGCCAGCAGCTCGCCCCTTAGTGAGCAGTTCTTC. It is translated as CASSSPLSEQFF.

This chain uses TRBV6-5 with TRBJ2-4, with 8 nucleotides matching TRBD1. V lost 4 bases, J lost 7 bases, and 6 bases stayed unmatched. Germline CDR1 MNHEY, CDR2 SVGAGI. This CDR3 is 14 amino acids long. The CDR3 DNA sequence: TGTGCCAGCAGTTCAGGACAGGGAAGGAACATTCAGTACTTC. Its translation is CASSSGQGRNIQYF.

The chain combines TRBV12-3 or TRBV12-4 with TRBJ1-2; weak D call: TRBD1 (5 bases). This CDR3 region has 12 residues. The V end was cut by 5 bases, the J end by 13 bases, with 17 bases between. CDR3 residues: CASSTRGSIITF. DNA of the CDR3: TGTGCCAGCAGTACCCGGGGGTCTATTATCACCTTC.

This sequence joins TRBV19 and TRBJ1-5; D is perhaps TRBD1 (6 bases). CDR1 is LNHDA and CDR2 is SQIVND in the germline V gene (reference sequence). CDR3 length equals 15 residues. Trimming cost V 4 bases and J 0 bases, with 10 bases left between them. CDR3 sequence: CASSTYRDSNQPQHF. The CDR3 region has the DNA TGTGCCAGTAGTACGTACAGGGATAGCAATCAGCCCCAGCATTTT. The full variable domain, with the rest looked up from reference TRBV19 and TRBJ1-5, is DGGITQSPKYLFRKEGQNVTLSCEQNLNHDAMYWYRQDPGQGLRLIYYSQIVNDFQKGDIAEGYSVSREKKESFPLTVTSAQKNPTAFYLCASSTYRDSNQPQHFGDGTRLSIL.

The chain uses TRBV5-1 and TRBJ1-2; no reliable D call. Trimming took 5 bases from V and 6 from J, leaving 11 bases between them. Germline values: CDR1 SGHRS, CDR2 YFSETQ. CDR3 length equals 12 residues. CDR3 DNA: TGCGCCAGCAGTAGTGGAGGGAATGGCTACACCTTC. It encodes CASSSGGNGYTF.

J is TRBJ2-7 and V is TRBV21-1; the table's D call TRBD1 went unverified against the DNA. TRBV21-1 is marked as a pseudogene. The CDR3 has 15 residues. The CDR3 bases are TGTGCCAGCAACCCCTGTACGACATCAGTCTACGAGCAGTACTTC. This gives the protein CASNPCTTSVYEQYF.

This clone has a handful of counts. CDR3 residues: CAISPTGGGSTNEKLFF. The DNA of the CDR3 is TGTGCCATCAGCCCCACAGGGGGTGGATCAACTAATGAAAAACTGTTTTTT. This sequence joins TRBV10-3 and TRBJ1-4; 8 bases align to TRBD1. The CDR3 sequence is 17 residues long. The germline gives CDR1 ENHRY, CDR2 SYGVKD. The V and J ends lost 6 bases and 0 bases, in that order; junction bases with no gene match: 9.

The chain is built from TRBV9 and TRBJ2-3; 7 positions match TRBD1. The CDR3 is made up of 13 amino acids. Trimming at V came to 5 bases and at J to 2 bases, leaving 2 bases not matched to a gene. The germline CDR1 and CDR2 sequences are SGDLS and YYNGEE. In DNA, the CDR3 is TGTGCCAGCAGAGGGACAGACACAGATACGCAGTATTTT. Its protein is CASRGTDTDTQYF. The entire variable domain, with the rest obtained from reference TRBV9 and TRBJ2-3, is as follows: DSGVTQTPKHLITATGQRVTLRCSPRSGDLSVYWYQQSLDQGLQFLIQYYNGEERAKGNILERFSAQQFPDLHSELNLSSLELGDSALYFCASRGTDTDTQYFGPGTRLTVL.

The table lists this clone with a few counts. The rearrangement links TRBV5-6 to TRBJ2-4; tentative D call: TRBD2 (6 bases). Germline assignment: CDR1 SGHDT and CDR2 YYEEEE. The germline V and J ends were trimmed by 2 bases and 9 bases, with 21 bases remaining between them. The CDR3 covers 16 residues. In nucleotides, the CDR3 is TGTGCCAGCAGCTTACTCGGGCCCCCGACCGGGGGCATTCAGTACTTC. Its protein is CASSLLGPPTGGIQYF.

The genes are TRBV3-1 (or the pseudogene TRBV3-2) and TRBJ1-2; 10 bases agree with TRBD1. The CDR3 is made up of 13 amino acids. CDR1 is LGHDT, CDR2 YNNKEL, per germline (reference sequence). V was pared by 6 bases and J by 8 bases, with 6 bases of the junction left unmatched. The CDR3 is CASRRGQGQGYTF. CDR3 in DNA: TGTGCCAGCAGACGGGGACAGGGGCAGGGCTACACCTTC.

The rearrangement links TRBV5-1 to TRBJ1-5, with D maybe TRBD1 (5 bases). The germline V and J ends were trimmed by 4 bases and 7 bases, with 18 bases remaining between them. This CDR3 is built from 15 residues. Germline lookup yields CDR1 SGHRS and CDR2 YFSETQ. Written as DNA, the CDR3 is TGCGCCAGCAGCCCCGAGGGTGGGGGGAAGCAGCCCCAGCATTTT. This translates into CASSPEGGGKQPQHF. Supplemented by reference TRBV5-1 and TRBJ1-5, the full variable domain reads KAGVTQTPRYLIKTRGQQVTLSCSPISGHRSVSWYQQTPGQGLQFLFEYFSETQRNKGNFPGRFSGRQFSNSRSEMNVSTLELGDSALYLCASSPEGGGKQPQHFGDGTRLSIL.

CDR3 bases: TGTGCCAGCAGCTCGGGACAGGGGATCGAGCAGTACTTC. Its protein is CASSSGQGIEQYF. The chain recombines TRBV5-5 with TRBJ2-7; TRBD1 matches at 10 bases. Germline CDR1 reads SGHKS; CDR2 reads YYEKEE (reference sequence). This CDR3 comprises 13 residues. With 3 bases clipped from V and 6 bases from J, the junction kept 3 bases outside the gene matches.

V and J are TRBV30 and TRBJ2-1; D gene unclear. With 5 bases removed from V and 8 bases from J, the gap between germline ends came to 19 bases. Looked up from germline, CDR1 is GTSNPN and CDR2 is SVGIG (reference sequence). The CDR3 covers 14 residues. The CDR3 nucleotides read TGTGCCTGGGCTGTCTCCGGTTTTATTGATGAGCAGTTCTTC. It codes for CAWAVSGFIDEQFF.

The chain is built from TRBV7-2 and TRBJ2-7; no reliable D call. CDR1 SGHTA and CDR2 FQGNSA come from the germline V gene. CDR3 length equals 14 residues. The V end lost 6 bases, the J end lost 6 bases, and 18 bases lay between the germline ends. CDR3 sequence: CASREGSRFGEQYF. CDR3 DNA sequence: TGTGCCAGCAGGGAAGGAAGCAGGTTCGGCGAGCAGTACTTC.

The V and J genes are TRBV11-2 and TRBJ2-1; 7 positions agree with TRBD2. Trimming took 0 bases from V and 11 from J; bases not matched to a gene: 10. Germline CDR1 is SGHAT and CDR2 is FQNNGV. The CDR3 is 15 amino acids. CDR3 DNA: TGTGCCAGCAGCTTAGAACCCGGGAGGACAAGGAAGCAGTTCTTC. Translating it yields CASSLEPGRTRKQFF.

This clone showed up just once. The chain has TRBV6-6 and TRBJ2-7; 9 bases agree with TRBD2. The trim removed 1 base at V and 0 bases at J, leaving 4 bases unmatched. Germline V gives CDR1 MNHNY, CDR2 SVGAGI (reference sequence). The CDR3 runs 16 residues. CDR3 in amino acids: CASSYLVTSGSYEQYF. CDR3 coding DNA: TGTGCCAGCAGTTACTTGGTGACTAGCGGCTCCTACGAGCAGTACTTC.

This sequence joins TRBV19 and TRBJ1-4; D perhaps matches TRBD1 (6 bases). Trimming removed 3 bases from V and 6 bases from J, with 14 bases in between. The CDR3 spans 15 residues. The germline CDR1 and CDR2 sequences are LNHDA and SQIVND (reference sequence). CDR3 loop: CASSIGQLKYEKLFF. The CDR3 DNA is TGTGCCAGTAGTATCGGACAGCTCAAATATGAAAAACTGTTTTTT.

The rearrangement links TRBV5-1 to TRBJ2-3; weak D call: TRBD1 (6 bases). V was pared by 6 bases and J by 2 bases, with 13 bases between. Germline V gene lookup returns CDR1 SGHRS and CDR2 YFSETQ. The CDR3 runs 14 residues. This CDR3 is CASTIRGYTDTQYF. The CDR3 nucleotides read TGCGCCAGCACCATCAGGGGATACACAGATACGCAGTATTTT.

The chain joins TRBV6-5 to TRBJ2-6; D unclear. V lost 6 bases and J lost 1, with 7 bases in between. CDR1 MNHEY and CDR2 SVGAGI come from the germline V gene. CDR3 length: 14 amino acids. In nucleotides, the CDR3 is TGTGCCAGCAGACCTACTTCTGGGGCCAACGTCCTGACTTTC. The encoded protein is CASRPTSGANVLTF.

The CDR3 loop reads CASSTDSPWGSAEAFF. The CDR3, as DNA: TGTGCCAGCAGTACGGACAGCCCGTGGGGTAGCGCTGAAGCTTTCTTT. The V and J genes are TRBV7-9 and TRBJ1-1; weak D call: TRBD1 (6 bases). This CDR3 is 16 amino acids long. V shed 6 bases and J shed 6 bases, with 23 bases lying between them. Germline V gene sequence: CDR1 SEHNR, CDR2 FQNEAQ (reference sequence).

The chain couples TRBV18 to TRBJ2-7; 9 nucleotides line up with TRBD1. The CDR3 spans 14 residues. V shed 6 bases, J shed 5 bases, and the junction held 8 bases outside the gene matches. CDR1 KGHSH and CDR2 LQKENI come from the germline V gene. Here the CDR3 reads CASSRTGENHEQYF. DNA for the CDR3: TGTGCCAGCTCCAGGACAGGGGAGAACCACGAGCAGTACTTC.

The chain couples TRBV30 to TRBJ2-7; possible D gene TRBD1, 5 bases. CDR1 GTSNPN and CDR2 SVGIG come from the germline V gene (reference sequence). V lost 4 bases to trimming and J lost 5 bases, with 15 bases between them. This CDR3 spans 13 amino acids. The CDR3 here is CAWIGEQVHEQYF. The CDR3 nucleotides read TGTGCCTGGATCGGCGAACAGGTCCACGAGCAGTACTTC.

Only one count was recorded for this clone. The chain employs TRBV14 and TRBJ2-2, with TRBD2 matching 12 bases. This CDR3 region has 19 residues. After removal of 2 bases from V and 5 bases from J, the junction contained 12 bases not matched to a gene. The germline gives CDR1 SGHDN, CDR2 FVKESK. The CDR3 protein is CASSQPSAALAGGTGELFF. CDR3 in DNA: TGTGCCAGCAGCCAACCCTCGGCCGCACTAGCGGGAGGTACCGGGGAGCTGTTTTTT.

The rearrangement uses TRBV18 and TRBJ1-5; D uncertain. The CDR3 length is 16 residues. Trimming took 1 base from V and 2 from J, leaving 12 bases between them. The germline V gene encodes CDR1 KGHSH and CDR2 LQKENI. The DNA of the CDR3 is TGTGCCAGCTCACCACGTAACGGGAGCCGCAATCAGCCCCAGCATTTT. It yields the protein CASSPRNGSRNQPQHF.